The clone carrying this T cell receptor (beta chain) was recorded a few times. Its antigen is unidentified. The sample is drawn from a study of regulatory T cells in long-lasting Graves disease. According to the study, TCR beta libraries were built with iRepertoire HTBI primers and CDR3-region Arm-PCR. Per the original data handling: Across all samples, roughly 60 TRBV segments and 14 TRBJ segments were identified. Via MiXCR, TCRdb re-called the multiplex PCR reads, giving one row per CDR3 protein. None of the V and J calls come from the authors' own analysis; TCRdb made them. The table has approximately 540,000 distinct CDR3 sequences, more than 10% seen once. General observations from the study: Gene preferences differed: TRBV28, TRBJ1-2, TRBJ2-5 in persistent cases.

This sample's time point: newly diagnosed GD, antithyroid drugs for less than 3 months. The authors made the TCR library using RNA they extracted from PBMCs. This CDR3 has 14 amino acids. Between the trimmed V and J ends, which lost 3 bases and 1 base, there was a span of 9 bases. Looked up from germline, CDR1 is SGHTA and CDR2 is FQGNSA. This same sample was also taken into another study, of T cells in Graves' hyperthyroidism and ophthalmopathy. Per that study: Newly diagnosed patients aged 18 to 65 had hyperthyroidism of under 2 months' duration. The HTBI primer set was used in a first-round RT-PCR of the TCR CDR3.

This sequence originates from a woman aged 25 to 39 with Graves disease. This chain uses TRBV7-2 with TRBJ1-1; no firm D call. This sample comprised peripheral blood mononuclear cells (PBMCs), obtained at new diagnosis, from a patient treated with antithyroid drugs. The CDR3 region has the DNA TGTGCCAGCAGCTTCCCCAGATCGAACACTGAAGCTTTCTTT. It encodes CASSFPRSNTEAFF.